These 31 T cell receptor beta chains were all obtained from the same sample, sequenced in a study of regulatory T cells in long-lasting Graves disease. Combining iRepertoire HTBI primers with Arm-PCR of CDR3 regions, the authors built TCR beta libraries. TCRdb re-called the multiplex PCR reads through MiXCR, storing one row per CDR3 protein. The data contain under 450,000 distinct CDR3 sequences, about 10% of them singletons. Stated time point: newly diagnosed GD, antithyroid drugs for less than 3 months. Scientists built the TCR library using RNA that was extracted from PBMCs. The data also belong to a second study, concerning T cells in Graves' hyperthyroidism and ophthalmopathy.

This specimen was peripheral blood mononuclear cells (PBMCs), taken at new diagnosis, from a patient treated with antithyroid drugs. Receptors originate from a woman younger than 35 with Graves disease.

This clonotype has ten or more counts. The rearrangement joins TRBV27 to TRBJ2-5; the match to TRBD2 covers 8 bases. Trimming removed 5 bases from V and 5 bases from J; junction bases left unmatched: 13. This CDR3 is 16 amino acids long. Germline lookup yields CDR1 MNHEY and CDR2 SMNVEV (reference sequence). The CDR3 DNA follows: TGTGCCAGCAGTCCCTACCTCGGGGGGGTCGCGGAGACCCAGTACTTC. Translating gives CASSPYLGGVAETQYF.

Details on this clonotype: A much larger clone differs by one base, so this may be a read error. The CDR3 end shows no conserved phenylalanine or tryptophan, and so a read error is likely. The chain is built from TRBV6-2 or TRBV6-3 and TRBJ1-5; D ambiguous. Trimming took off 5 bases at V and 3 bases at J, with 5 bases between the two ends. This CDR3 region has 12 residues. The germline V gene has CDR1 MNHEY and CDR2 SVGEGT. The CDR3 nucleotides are TGTGCCAGCAGTGCCTACAATCAGCCCCAGCATTCT. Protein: CASSAYNQPQHS.

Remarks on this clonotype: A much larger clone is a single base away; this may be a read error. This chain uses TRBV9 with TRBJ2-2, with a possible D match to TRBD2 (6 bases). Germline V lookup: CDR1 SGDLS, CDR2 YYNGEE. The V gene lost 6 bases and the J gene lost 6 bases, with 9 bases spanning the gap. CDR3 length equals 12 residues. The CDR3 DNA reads TGTGCCAGCACCTCGGGGGCCGGGGAGCTGTTTTTT. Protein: CASTSGAGELFF.

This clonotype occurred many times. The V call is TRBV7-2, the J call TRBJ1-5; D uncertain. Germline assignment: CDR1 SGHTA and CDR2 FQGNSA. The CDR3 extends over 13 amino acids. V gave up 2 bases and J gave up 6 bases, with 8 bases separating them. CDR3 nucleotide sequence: TGTGCCAGCAGCTTACTTTTGACTCAGCCCCAGCATTTT. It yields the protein CASSLLLTQPQHF.

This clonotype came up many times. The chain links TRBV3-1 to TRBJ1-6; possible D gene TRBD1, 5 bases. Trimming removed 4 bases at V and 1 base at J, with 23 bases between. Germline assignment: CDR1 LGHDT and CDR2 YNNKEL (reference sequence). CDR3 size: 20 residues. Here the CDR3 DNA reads TGTGCCAGCAGCCTTGGGCTCCAGGTGTCAGGGAGTTCCTATAATTCACCCCTCCACTTT. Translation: CASSLGLQVSGSSYNSPLHF.

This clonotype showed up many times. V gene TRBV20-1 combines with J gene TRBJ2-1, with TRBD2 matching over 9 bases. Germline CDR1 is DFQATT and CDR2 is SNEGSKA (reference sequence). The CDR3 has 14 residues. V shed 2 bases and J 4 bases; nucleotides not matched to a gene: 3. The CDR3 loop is CSARSGGPYNEQFF. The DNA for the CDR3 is TGCAGTGCTAGAAGCGGGGGGCCGTACAATGAGCAGTTCTTC.

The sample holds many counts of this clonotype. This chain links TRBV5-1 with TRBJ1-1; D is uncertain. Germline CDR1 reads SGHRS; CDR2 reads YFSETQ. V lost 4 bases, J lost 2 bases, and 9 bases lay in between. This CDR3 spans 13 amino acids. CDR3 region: CASSPDFNTEAFF. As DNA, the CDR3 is TGCGCCAGCAGCCCCGACTTTAACACTGAAGCTTTCTTT.

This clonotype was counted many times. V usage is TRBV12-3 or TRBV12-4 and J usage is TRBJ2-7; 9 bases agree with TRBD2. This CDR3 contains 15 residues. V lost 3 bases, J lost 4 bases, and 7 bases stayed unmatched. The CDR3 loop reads CASSFRSSGKYEQYF. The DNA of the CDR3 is TGTGCCAGCAGTTTTCGTTCTAGCGGGAAATACGAGCAGTACTTC.

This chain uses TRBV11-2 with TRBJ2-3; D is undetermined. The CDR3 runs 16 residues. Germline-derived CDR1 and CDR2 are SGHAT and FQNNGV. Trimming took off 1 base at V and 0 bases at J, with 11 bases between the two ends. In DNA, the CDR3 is TGTGCCAGCAGCTTAGCGAGAAGCACTAGCACAGATACGCAGTATTTT. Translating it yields CASSLARSTSTDTQYF.

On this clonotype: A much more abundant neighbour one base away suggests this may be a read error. CDR3 in DNA: TGTGCCAGAAGCTTAGAGAGTAGCTCCTACGAGCAGTACTTC. Its translation: CARSLESSSYEQYF. The chain uses TRBV7-8 and TRBJ2-7; no reliable D call. The CDR3 sequence is 14 residues long. Germline V gene sequence: CDR1 SGHVS, CDR2 FQNEAQ. The full variable domain, with the rest looked up from reference TRBV7-8 and TRBJ2-7, is GAGVSQSPRYKVAKRGQDVALRCDPISGHVSLFWYQQALGQGPEFLTYFQNEAQLDKSGLPSDRFFAERPEGSVSTLKIQRTQQEDSAVYLCARSLESSSYEQYFGPGTRLTVT.

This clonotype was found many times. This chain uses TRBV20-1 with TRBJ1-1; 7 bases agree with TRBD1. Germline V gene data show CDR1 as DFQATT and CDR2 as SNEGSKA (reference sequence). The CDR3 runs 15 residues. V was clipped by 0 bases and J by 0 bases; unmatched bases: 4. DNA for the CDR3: TGCAGTGCTAGAGATACGAGGGGGCTGAACACTGAAGCTTTCTTT. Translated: CSARDTRGLNTEAFF.

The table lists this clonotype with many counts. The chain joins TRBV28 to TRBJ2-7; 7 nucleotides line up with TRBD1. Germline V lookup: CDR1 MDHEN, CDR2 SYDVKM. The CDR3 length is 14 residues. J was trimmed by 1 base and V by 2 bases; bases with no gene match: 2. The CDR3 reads CASSLLDRSYEQYF. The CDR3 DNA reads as TGTGCCAGCAGTTTACTGGACAGGTCCTACGAGCAGTACTTC.

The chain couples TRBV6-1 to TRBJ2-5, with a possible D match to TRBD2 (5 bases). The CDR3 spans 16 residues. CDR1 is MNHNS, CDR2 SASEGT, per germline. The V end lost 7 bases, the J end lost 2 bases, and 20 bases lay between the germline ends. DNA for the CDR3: TGTGCCAGCAACTTTGAGGGCTCCTTGGCTCAAGAGACCCAGTACTTC. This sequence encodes CASNFEGSLAQETQYF.

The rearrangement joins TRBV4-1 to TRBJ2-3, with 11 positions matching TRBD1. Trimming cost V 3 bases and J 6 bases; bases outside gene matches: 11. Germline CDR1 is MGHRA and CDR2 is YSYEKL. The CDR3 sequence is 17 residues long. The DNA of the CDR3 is TGCGCCAGCAGCCAGGGGGACAGGGGGTTTATTATGGATACGCAGTATTTT. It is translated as CASSQGDRGFIMDTQYF.

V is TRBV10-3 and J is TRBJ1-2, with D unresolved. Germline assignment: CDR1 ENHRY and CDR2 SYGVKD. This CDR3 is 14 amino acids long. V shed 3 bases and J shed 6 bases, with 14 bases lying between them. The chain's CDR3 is CAISDLGVLDGYTF. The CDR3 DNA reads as TGTGCCATCAGTGACCTCGGGGTTTTGGATGGCTACACCTTC.

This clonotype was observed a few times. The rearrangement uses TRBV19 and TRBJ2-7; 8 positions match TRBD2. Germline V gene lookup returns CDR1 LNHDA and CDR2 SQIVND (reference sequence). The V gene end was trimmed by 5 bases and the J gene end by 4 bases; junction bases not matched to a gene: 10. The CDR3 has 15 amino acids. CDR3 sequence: CASSPSGRGLYEQYF. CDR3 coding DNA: TGTGCCAGTAGTCCCAGCGGGAGAGGTTTATACGAGCAGTACTTC.

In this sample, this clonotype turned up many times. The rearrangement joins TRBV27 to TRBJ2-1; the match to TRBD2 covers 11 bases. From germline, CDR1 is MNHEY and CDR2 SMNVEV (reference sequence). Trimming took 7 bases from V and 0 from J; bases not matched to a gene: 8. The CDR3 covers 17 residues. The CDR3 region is CASKPLAGVLSYNEQFF. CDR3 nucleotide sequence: TGTGCCAGCAAGCCACTAGCGGGAGTGCTCTCCTACAATGAGCAGTTCTTC.

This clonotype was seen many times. The CDR3 reads CSARGPAGANVLTF. As DNA, the CDR3 is TGCAGTGCTAGGGGGCCGGCTGGGGCCAACGTCCTGACTTTC. The rearrangement uses TRBV20-1 and TRBJ2-6; D may be TRBD1 (5 bases). The CDR3 contains 14 residues. CDR1 DFQATT and CDR2 SNEGSKA come from the germline V gene (reference sequence). V lost 3 bases and J lost 2, with 8 bases in between.

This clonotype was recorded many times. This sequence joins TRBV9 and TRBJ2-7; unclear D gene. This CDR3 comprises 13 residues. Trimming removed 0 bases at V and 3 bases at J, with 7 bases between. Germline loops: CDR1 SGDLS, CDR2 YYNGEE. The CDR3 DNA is TGTGCCAGCAGCGTAGGACTGATCTACGAGCAGTACTTC. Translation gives CASSVGLIYEQYF.

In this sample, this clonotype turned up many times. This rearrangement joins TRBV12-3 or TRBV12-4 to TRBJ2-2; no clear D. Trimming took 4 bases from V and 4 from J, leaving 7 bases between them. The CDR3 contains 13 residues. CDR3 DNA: TGTGCCAGCAGTTCTTCCGGCACCGGGGAGCTGTTTTTT. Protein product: CASSSSGTGELFF.

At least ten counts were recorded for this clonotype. As DNA, the CDR3 is TGTGCCAGCAGCTTACGACAGGGACATCAGCCCCAGCATTTT. Translating it yields CASSLRQGHQPQHF. V gene TRBV6-2 or TRBV6-3 combines with J gene TRBJ1-5, with 7 bases matching TRBD1. The V segment lost 6 bases and the J segment 5 bases; nucleotides outside the gene matches: 7. The CDR3 covers 14 residues. Per germline, CDR1 MNHEY and CDR2 SVGEGT.

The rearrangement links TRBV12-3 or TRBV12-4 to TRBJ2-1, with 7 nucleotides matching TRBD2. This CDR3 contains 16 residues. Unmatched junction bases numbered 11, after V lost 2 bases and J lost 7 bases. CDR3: CASSLIGEGPRNEQFF. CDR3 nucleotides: TGTGCCAGCAGTTTAATTGGGGAGGGGCCTAGAAATGAGCAGTTCTTC.

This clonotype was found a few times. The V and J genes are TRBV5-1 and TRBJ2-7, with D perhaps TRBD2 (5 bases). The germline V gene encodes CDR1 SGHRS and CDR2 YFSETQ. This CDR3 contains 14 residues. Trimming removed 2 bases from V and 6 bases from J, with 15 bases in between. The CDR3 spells CASSFFGRNCEQYF. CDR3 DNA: TGCGCCAGCAGCTTCTTTGGGAGAAACTGCGAGCAGTACTTC.

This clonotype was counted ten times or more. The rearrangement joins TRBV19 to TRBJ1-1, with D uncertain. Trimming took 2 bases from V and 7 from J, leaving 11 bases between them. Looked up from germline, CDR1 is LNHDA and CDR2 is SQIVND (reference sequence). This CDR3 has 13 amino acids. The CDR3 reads CASSIRRSGEAFF. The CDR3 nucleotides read TGTGCCAGTAGTATAAGACGGTCCGGTGAAGCTTTCTTT. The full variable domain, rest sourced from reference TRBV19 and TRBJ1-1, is DGGITQSPKYLFRKEGQNVTLSCEQNLNHDAMYWYRQDPGQGLRLIYYSQIVNDFQKGDIAEGYSVSREKKESFPLTVTSAQKNPTAFYLCASSIRRSGEAFFGQGTRLTVV.

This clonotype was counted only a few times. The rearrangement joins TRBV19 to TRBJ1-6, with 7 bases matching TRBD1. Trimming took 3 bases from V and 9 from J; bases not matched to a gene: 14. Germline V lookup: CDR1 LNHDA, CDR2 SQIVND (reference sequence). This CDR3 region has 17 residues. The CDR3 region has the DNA TGTGCCAGTAGTATCCTCCCGGGGGACAGTACCGCTTCACCCCTCCACTTT. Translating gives CASSILPGDSTASPLHF.

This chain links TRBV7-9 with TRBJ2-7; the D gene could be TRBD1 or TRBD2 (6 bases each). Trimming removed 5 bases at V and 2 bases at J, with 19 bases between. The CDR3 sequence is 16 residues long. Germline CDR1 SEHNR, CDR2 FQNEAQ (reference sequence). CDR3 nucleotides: TGTGCCAGCAGCAACGAGGGGGGCGATTTGACCTACGAGCAGTACTTC. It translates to CASSNEGGDLTYEQYF.

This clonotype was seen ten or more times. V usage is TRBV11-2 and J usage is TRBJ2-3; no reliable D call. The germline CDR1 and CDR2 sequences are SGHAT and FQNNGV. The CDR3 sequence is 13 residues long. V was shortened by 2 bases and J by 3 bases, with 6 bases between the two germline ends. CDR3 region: CASSLFLTDTQYF. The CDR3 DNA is TGTGCCAGCAGCTTATTTCTAACAGATACGCAGTATTTT.

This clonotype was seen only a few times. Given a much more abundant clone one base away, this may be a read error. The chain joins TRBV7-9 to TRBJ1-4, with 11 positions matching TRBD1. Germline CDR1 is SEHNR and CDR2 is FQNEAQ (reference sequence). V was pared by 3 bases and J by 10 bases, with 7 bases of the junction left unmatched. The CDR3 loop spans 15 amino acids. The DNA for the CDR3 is TGTGCCAGCAGCTTGGGACAGGGGGTCGGAGGAAAACTGTTTTTT. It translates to CASSLGQGVGGKLFF.

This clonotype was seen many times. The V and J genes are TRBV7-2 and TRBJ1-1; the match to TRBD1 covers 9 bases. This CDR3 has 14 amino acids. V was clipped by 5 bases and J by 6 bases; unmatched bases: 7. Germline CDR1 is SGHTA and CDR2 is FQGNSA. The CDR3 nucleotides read TGTGCCAGCAGCCGAACAGGGGGCGTTTCTGAAGCTTTCTTT. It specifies CASSRTGGVSEAFF.

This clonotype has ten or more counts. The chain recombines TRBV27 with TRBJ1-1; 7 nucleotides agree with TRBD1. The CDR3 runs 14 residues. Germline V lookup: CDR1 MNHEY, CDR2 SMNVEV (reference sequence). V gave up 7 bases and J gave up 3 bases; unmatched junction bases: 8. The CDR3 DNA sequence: TGTGCCAGCAAGCCGGGACAGACCTACACTGAAGCTTTCTTT. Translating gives CASKPGQTYTEAFF.

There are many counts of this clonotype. CDR3 region: CSVEGGGSYNEQFF. CDR3 bases: TGCAGCGTTGAGGGCGGGGGCTCCTACAATGAGCAGTTCTTC. J is TRBJ2-1 and V is TRBV29-1, with 7 positions matching TRBD2. The CDR3 extends over 14 amino acids. Germline values: CDR1 SQVTM, CDR2 ANQGSEA. With 3 bases clipped from V and 0 bases from J, the junction kept 2 bases outside the gene matches.